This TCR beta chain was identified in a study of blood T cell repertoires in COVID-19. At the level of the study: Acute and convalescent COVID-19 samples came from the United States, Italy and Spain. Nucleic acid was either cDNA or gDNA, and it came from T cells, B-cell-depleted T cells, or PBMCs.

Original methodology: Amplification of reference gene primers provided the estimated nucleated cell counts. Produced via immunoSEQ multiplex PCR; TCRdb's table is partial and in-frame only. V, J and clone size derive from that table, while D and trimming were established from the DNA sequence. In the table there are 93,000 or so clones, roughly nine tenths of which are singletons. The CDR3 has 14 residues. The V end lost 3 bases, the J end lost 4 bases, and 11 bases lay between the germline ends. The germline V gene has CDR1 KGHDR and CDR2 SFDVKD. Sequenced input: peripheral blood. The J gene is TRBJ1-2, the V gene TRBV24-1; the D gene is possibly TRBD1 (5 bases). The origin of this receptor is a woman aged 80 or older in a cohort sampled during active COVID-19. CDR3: CATSDLDSRYGYTF. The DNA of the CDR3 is TGTGCCACCAGTGATCTCGACAGTCGCTATGGCTACACCTTC.